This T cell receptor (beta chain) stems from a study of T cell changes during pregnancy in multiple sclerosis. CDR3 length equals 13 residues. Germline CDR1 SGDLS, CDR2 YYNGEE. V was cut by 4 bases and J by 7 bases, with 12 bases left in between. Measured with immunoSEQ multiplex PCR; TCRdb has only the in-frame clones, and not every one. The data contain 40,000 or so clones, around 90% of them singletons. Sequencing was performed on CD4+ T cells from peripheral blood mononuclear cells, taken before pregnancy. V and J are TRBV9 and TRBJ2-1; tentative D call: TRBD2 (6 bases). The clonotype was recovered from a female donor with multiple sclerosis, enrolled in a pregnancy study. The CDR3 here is CASSLDGRNEQFF. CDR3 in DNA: TGTGCCAGCAGCCTGGACGGGAGAAATGAGCAGTTCTTC.